This T cell receptor (beta chain) was observed in a study of T-cell reconstitution after alpha-beta-depleted transplantation in children. Germline V lookup: CDR1 SGHTA, CDR2 FQGNSA. With 4 bases clipped from V and 5 bases from J, the junction kept 8 bases outside the gene matches. The CDR3 sequence is 15 residues long. Unique molecular identifiers featured in how the TCRbeta library was prepared. From the PCR reads, TCRdb called clonotypes with MiXCR, one entry per CDR3 protein. The table lists just over 350,000 distinct CDR3 sequences, roughly 13% of them singletons. The specimen was PBMCs, collected from the stem cell graft. This receptor was taken from a human donor who donated a stem cell graft to a child with Fanconi anemia. The V call is TRBV7-2, the J call TRBJ1-5; 7 bases match TRBD1. The CDR3 region is CASSSSQGMYQPQHF. The CDR3 DNA is TGTGCCAGCAGCTCTTCACAGGGGATGTATCAGCCCCAGCATTTT.